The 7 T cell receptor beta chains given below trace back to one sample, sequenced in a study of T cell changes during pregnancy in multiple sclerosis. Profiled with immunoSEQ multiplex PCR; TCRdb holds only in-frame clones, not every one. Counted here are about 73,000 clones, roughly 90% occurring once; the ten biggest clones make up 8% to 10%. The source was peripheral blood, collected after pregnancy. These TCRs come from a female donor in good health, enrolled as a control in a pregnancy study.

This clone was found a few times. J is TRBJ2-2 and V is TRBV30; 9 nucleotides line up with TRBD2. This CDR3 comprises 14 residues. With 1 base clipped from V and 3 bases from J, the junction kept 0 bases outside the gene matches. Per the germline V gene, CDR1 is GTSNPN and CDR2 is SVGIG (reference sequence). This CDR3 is CAWSGTSDTGELFF. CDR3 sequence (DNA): TGTGCCTGGAGTGGGACTAGCGACACCGGGGAGCTGTTTTTT.

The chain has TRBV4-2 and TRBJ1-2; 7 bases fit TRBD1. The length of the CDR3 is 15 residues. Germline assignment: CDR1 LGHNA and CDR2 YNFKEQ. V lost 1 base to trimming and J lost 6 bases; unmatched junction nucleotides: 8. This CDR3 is CASSQGDSRIDGYTF. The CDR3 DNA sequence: TGTGCCAGCAGCCAAGGGGACAGCCGAATCGATGGCTACACCTTC.

Here the CDR3 reads CASSLGLLLYEQYF. In DNA, the CDR3 is TGTGCCAGCAGTTTAGGGCTCCTTCTCTACGAGCAGTACTTC. The V and J genes are TRBV28 and TRBJ2-7, with D hard to call. The V gene's germline CDR1 is MDHEN and CDR2 SYDVKM. V dropped 2 bases and J dropped 3 bases, with 11 bases sitting between them. CDR3 length: 14 amino acids.

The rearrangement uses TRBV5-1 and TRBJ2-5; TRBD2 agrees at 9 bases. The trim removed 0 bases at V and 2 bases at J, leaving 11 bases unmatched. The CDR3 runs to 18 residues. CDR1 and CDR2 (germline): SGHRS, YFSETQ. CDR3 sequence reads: CASSLGVGIAGAQETQYF. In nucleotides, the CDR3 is TGCGCCAGCAGCTTGGGGGTTGGTATAGCGGGGGCTCAAGAGACCCAGTACTTC.

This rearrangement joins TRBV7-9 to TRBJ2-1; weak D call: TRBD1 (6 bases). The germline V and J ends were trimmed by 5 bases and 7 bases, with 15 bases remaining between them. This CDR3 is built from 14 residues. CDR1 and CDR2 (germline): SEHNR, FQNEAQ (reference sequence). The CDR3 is CASSPQQGPNEQFF. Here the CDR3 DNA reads TGTGCCAGCAGCCCGCAACAGGGTCCAAATGAGCAGTTCTTC.

DNA for the CDR3: TGTGCCACCCAGTACGGGGAGGGGACCCAGTACTTC. This translates into CATQYGEGTQYF. The chain combines TRBV5-6 with TRBJ2-5; 7 nucleotides align to TRBD2. CDR1 and CDR2 (germline): SGHDT, YYEEEE. V gave up 9 bases and J gave up 7 bases; unmatched junction bases: 9. The CDR3 runs to 12 residues.

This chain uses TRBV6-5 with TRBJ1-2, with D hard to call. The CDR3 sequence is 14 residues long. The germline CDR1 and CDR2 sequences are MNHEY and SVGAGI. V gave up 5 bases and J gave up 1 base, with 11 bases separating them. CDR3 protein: CASSLIGFNYGYTF. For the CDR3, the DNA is TGTGCCAGCAGTCTAATCGGGTTTAACTATGGCTACACCTTC.